This T cell receptor beta chain was recovered during a study of control samples from healthy donors and cancer patients. Generated by immunoSEQ multiplex PCR, the TCRdb table keeps only in-frame clones and is missing some. The repertoire includes tens of thousands of clones, roughly 84% of them detected once, and under 4.5% sits in the top ten. The V and J ends lost 4 bases and 3 bases, in that order; junction bases with no gene match: 10. The CDR3 is 18 amino acids. The germline CDR1 and CDR2 sequences are SGHRS and YFSETQ. The sample consisted of blood. The sequence was collected from a woman between 45 and 60 years old in good health. The gene calls are TRBV5-1 and TRBJ2-3; 14 bases map to TRBD2. The CDR3 reads CASSAGLAGGSMTDTQYF. CDR3 sequence (DNA): TGCGCCAGCAGCGCCGGACTAGCGGGAGGCTCAATGACAGATACGCAGTATTTT.